Listed here are 19 T cell receptor beta chains from one sample, sequenced in a study of identical twins (dated by TCRdb to 2016 to 2017). The library was built by means of 5' RACE. The sequencing machine was an Illumina HiSeq 2000. TCRdb itself trimmed the public reads at Q25 with fastp, ran MiXCR and retained productive beta chains. CDR3 protein duplicates are merged, each entry listing the most common genes and DNA. Here the sample has 130,000 to 150,000 distinct CDR3 sequences; around 3.6% occur a single time. The ten largest clones take up 8.1% of the sample. Input material: memory T cells sorted from blood. The cell subset or site label on this specimen signifies: CD45RO+ enriched T cells. Every receptor here comes from a man between 18 and 35 years old in good health.

This clonotype appeared many times. The chain's CDR3 is CASSGTLTGGGQFF. The DNA of the CDR3 is TGTGCCAGCAGCGGAACCCTGACGGGAGGTGGGCAGTTCTTC. V is TRBV9 and J is TRBJ2-1; TRBD2 matches 7 bases. Per the germline V gene, CDR1 is SGDLS and CDR2 is YYNGEE. The CDR3 extends over 14 amino acids. V shed 3 bases and J 12 bases; nucleotides not matched to a gene: 12.

The J gene is TRBJ1-1, the V gene TRBV30; tentatively, D is TRBD1 (5 bases). The CDR3 spans 11 residues. Germline V CDR1 and CDR2: GTSNPN, SVGIG (reference sequence). The V gene lost 5 bases and the J gene lost 7 bases, with 11 bases spanning the gap. CDR3 amino acids: CAWVAGNEAFF. CDR3 sequence (DNA): TGTGCCTGGGTGGCAGGGAATGAAGCTTTCTTT. The variable domain in full, with the rest retrieved from reference TRBV30 and TRBJ1-1, is SQTIHQWPATLVQPVGSPLSLECTVEGTSNPNLYWYRQAAGRGLQLLFYSVGIGQISSEVPQNLSASRPQDRQFILSSKKLLLSDSGFYLCAWVAGNEAFFGQGTRLTVV.

This clonotype was picked up many times. CDR3 nucleotides: TGTGCCAGCAGTTTTTCTCCCATGGGATCCGGCTGGGGGGGCTCCAACTATGGCTACACCTTC. Its translation is CASSFSPMGSGWGGSNYGYTF. The genes are TRBV28 and TRBJ1-2, with a weak D call TRBD1 (6 bases). The CDR3 sequence is 21 residues long. Germline V gene sequence: CDR1 MDHEN, CDR2 SYDVKM. V was shortened by 3 bases and J by 2 bases, with 31 bases between the two germline ends.

This clonotype was counted ten times or more. The chain combines TRBV20-1 with TRBJ2-3; 7 nucleotides line up with TRBD2. This CDR3 is 13 amino acids long. V dropped 6 bases and J dropped 0; count of bases not matched to a gene: 3. Germline V lookup: CDR1 DFQATT, CDR2 SNEGSKA (reference sequence). The CDR3 DNA reads TGCAGTGCATTTAGCGGGAGCACAGATACGCAGTATTTT. Translating it yields CSAFSGSTDTQYF.

This clonotype was picked up many times. The gene calls are TRBV4-3 and TRBJ1-6, with unresolved D. The CDR3 has 15 residues. With 0 bases removed from V and 7 bases from J, the gap between germline ends came to 10 bases. Germline V gene sequence: CDR1 LGHNA, CDR2 YSLEER. CDR3 sequence (DNA): TGCGCCAGCAGCCAAGATCCTGGCAGAAATTCACCCCTCCACTTT. It encodes CASSQDPGRNSPLHF.

In this sample, this clonotype turned up many times. V and J are TRBV6-1 and TRBJ2-5; 8 positions agree with TRBD2. The J segment lost 2 bases and the V segment lost 3 bases, leaving 5 bases of the junction unmatched. Germline assignment: CDR1 MNHNS and CDR2 SASEGT. The CDR3 runs to 15 residues. CDR3 residues: CASSDLLAVQETQYF. CDR3 DNA sequence: TGTGCCAGCAGTGACCTACTAGCGGTTCAAGAGACCCAGTACTTC.

The sample holds many counts of this clonotype. The rearrangement joins TRBV10-3 to TRBJ2-1; D perhaps matches TRBD1 (6 bases). Germline V gives CDR1 ENHRY, CDR2 SYGVKD. V lost 8 bases to trimming and J lost 1 base, with 9 bases between them. The CDR3 runs to 13 residues. CDR3 bases: TGTGCCATCGGGGGCGAGTCCTACAATGAGCAGTTCTTC. It specifies CAIGGESYNEQFF.

This clonotype was seen at least ten times. The CDR3: CASSFKLAGAYNEQFF. In DNA form, the CDR3 reads TGTGCCAGCAGCTTTAAACTAGCGGGAGCCTACAATGAGCAGTTCTTC. This rearrangement joins TRBV7-8 to TRBJ2-1; TRBD2 aligns across 11 bases. The CDR3 consists of 16 residues. The trim removed 3 bases at V and 2 bases at J, leaving 3 bases unmatched. Germline V gene data show CDR1 as SGHVS and CDR2 as FQNEAQ.

This clonotype was seen many times. The rearrangement joins TRBV29-1 to TRBJ2-3, with TRBD1 matching 9 bases. CDR1 SQVTM and CDR2 ANQGSEA come from the germline V gene. This CDR3 spans 15 amino acids. V lost 2 bases to trimming and J lost 10 bases; unmatched junction nucleotides: 13. CDR3 nucleotides: TGCAGCGTTGAAACGGCACAGGGGGCGGTTCGGGCGCAGTATTTT. Translating it yields CSVETAQGAVRAQYF.

This sequence joins TRBV7-9 and TRBJ1-3; 7 bases match TRBD1. The CDR3 runs to 13 residues. Germline assignment: CDR1 SEHNR and CDR2 FQNEAQ (reference sequence). Germline trimming cut 4 bases from V and 6 bases from J; bases unmatched to any gene: 3. The CDR3 DNA reads TGTGCCAGCAGCTCACAGGGGCCAAACACCATATATTTT. It encodes CASSSQGPNTIYF.

This clonotype showed up many times. J is TRBJ2-1 and V is TRBV10-3; D ambiguous. The CDR3 is 15 residues long. The germline V gene has CDR1 ENHRY and CDR2 SYGVKD. Between the trimmed V and J ends, which lost 2 bases and 2 bases, there was a span of 10 bases. CDR3 region: CAISEKITPYNEQFF. CDR3 DNA sequence: TGTGCCATCAGTGAGAAAATAACTCCCTACAATGAGCAGTTCTTC.

This clonotype was counted many times. The CDR3 coding sequence is TGCAGTGCTAGTTTTCTAGCGGGGATTCAAGAGACCCAGTACTTC. It encodes CSASFLAGIQETQYF. This chain links TRBV20-1 with TRBJ2-5, with 9 nucleotides matching TRBD2. The junction had 7 bases not matched to a gene; V was cut back by 3 bases and J by 2 bases. This CDR3 is built from 15 residues. Germline CDR1 reads DFQATT; CDR2 reads SNEGSKA (reference sequence).

In its sample, this clonotype was seen many times. This chain uses TRBV6-2 or TRBV6-3 with TRBJ2-7; D tentatively fits TRBD1 or TRBD2 (6 bases each). The length of the CDR3 is 16 residues. The V gene lost 6 bases and the J gene lost 0 bases, with 18 bases spanning the gap. Germline V gene sequence: CDR1 MNHEY, CDR2 SVGEGT. CDR3 sequence: CASSRGLGRGSYEQYV. The CDR3, as DNA: TGTGCCAGCAGCCGGGGGCTGGGGCGAGGCTCCTACGAGCAGTACGTC.

This clonotype was recorded at least ten times. This rearrangement joins TRBV5-1 to TRBJ2-3; TRBD1 is a possible D gene (7 bases). The CDR3 totals 18 residues. Germline V gene sequence: CDR1 SGHRS, CDR2 YFSETQ. The V end was cut by 1 base, the J end by 2 bases, with 20 bases between. CDR3 DNA sequence: TGCGCCAGCAGCTTGCGATTCGCGGGACAGACAAACACAGATACGCAGTATTTT. Amino acids: CASSLRFAGQTNTDTQYF.

This clonotype was observed at least ten times. This chain uses TRBV11-2 with TRBJ2-2; the D is unclear. Germline CDR1 reads SGHAT; CDR2 reads FQNNGV. V lost 5 bases, J lost 6 bases, and 10 bases lay in between. The CDR3 runs to 13 residues. In DNA, the CDR3 is TGTGCCAGCAGCAAAGAGGCACCCGGGGAGCTGTTTTTT. Its protein product is CASSKEAPGELFF.

This clonotype was seen many times. The J gene is TRBJ2-7, the V gene TRBV6-2 or TRBV6-3, with 9 bases lining up with TRBD2. V lost 6 bases, J lost 11 bases, and 11 bases stayed unmatched. The CDR3 covers 13 residues. Germline V gene sequence: CDR1 MNHEY, CDR2 SVGEGT. DNA for the CDR3: TGTGCCAGCAGCCCGTTACTAGCGGGTCGTGAGTACTTC. Its protein product is CASSPLLAGREYF.

In its sample, this clonotype was seen many times. The chain has TRBV20-1 and TRBJ1-1; 8 positions agree with TRBD1. The CDR3 extends over 11 amino acids. The V gene's germline CDR1 is DFQATT and CDR2 SNEGSKA (reference sequence). For the CDR3, the DNA is TGCAGCCAGGGGGCGGCCACTGAAGCTTTCTTT. Protein sequence: CSQGAATEAFF.

The rearrangement joins TRBV15 to TRBJ2-5; the D gene is possibly TRBD1 (6 bases). Germline V gives CDR1 LNHNV, CDR2 YYDKDF (reference sequence). V gave up 4 bases and J gave up 1 base, with 13 bases separating them. This CDR3 has 15 residues. Here the CDR3 reads CATSNHGQIQETQYF. The CDR3 DNA is TGTGCCACCAGCAACCATGGACAGATCCAAGAGACCCAGTACTTC.

The table lists this clonotype with many counts. The chain combines TRBV3-1 with TRBJ2-7; D is uncertain. From germline, CDR1 is LGHDT and CDR2 YNNKEL (reference sequence). The CDR3 covers 14 residues. V gave up 4 bases and J gave up 2 bases, with 12 bases separating them. The CDR3 nucleotides read TGTGCCAGCAGCCCTCGTCCCGGGCCCTACGAGCAGTACTTC. Translating it yields CASSPRPGPYEQYF.